This TCR beta chain was retrieved from a study of CD8 T cells in Susac syndrome. Study-wide points: A relatively small number of individuals underwent TCR sequencing and HLA analysis.

The CDR3 spans 13 residues. The V gene lost 4 bases and the J gene lost 4 bases, with 12 bases spanning the gap. In germline, CDR1 is SGHNT, CDR2 YYREEE (reference sequence). An amount of RNA that ranged from roughly 0.5 to 1 ug was reverse transcribed with random hexamers. Multiplex PCR with immunoSEQ amplified the TCR beta CDR3 across 54 Vbeta and 13 Jbeta. One entry per CDR3 protein, called by TCRdb with MiXCR from the immunoSEQ multiplex PCR reads. The data contain some 400,000 distinct CDR3 sequences, approximately 85% of them singletons. Concerning this clonotype itself: Its matching antigen is unknown.

The sequenced material came from CD8+ T cells from PBMCs. V usage is TRBV5-4 and J usage is TRBJ2-7; D is perhaps TRBD2 (6 bases). This TCR was recovered from a human donor with multiple sclerosis. The CDR3 here is CASSGGTEYEQYF. Written as DNA, the CDR3 is TGTGCCAGCAGCGGGGGGACCGAGTACGAGCAGTACTTC. The entire variable domain, with the rest obtained from reference TRBV5-4 and TRBJ2-7, is as follows: ETGVTQSPTHLIKTRGQQVTLRCSSQSGHNTVSWYQQALGQGPQFIFQYYREEENGRGNFPPRFSGLQFPNYSSELNVNALELDDSALYLCASSGGTEYEQYFGPGTRLTVT.